This entry lists 11 T cell receptor beta chains sequenced from one sample in a study of OX40 agonist ivuxolimab in advanced cancers. TCRdb's table, derived via immunoSEQ multiplex PCR, lists solely in-frame clones and lacks some. This table holds fewer than 80,000 clones, around 89% found once. This specimen consisted of CD4+ or CD8+ T cells sorted from blood, obtained in a trial of the OX40 agonist ivuxolimab. These receptors were collected from an adult with an advanced solid tumor such as melanoma, head and neck, liver or kidney cancer.

Points on this clone: The same CDR3 arises from other DNA sequences in this sample as well. V usage is TRBV2 and J usage is TRBJ1-2; no clear D gene. The CDR3 sequence is 15 residues long. V was shortened by 8 bases and J by 3 bases, with 19 bases between the two germline ends. Germline V gene sequence: CDR1 SNHLY, CDR2 FYNNEI. The CDR3 bases are TGTGCCAGCGGGTCCGCAGTCCAGCTAGACTATGGCTACACCTTC. Protein product: CASGSAVQLDYGYTF.

V gene TRBV11-2 combines with J gene TRBJ2-5; 9 bases fit TRBD2. The V gene's germline CDR1 is SGHAT and CDR2 FQNNGV. The CDR3 is made up of 18 amino acids. V lost 3 bases and J lost 5; bases outside the gene matches: 16. This chain's CDR3 is CASSFPFLSSSGSETQYF. The CDR3 DNA reads as TGTGCCAGCAGCTTCCCCTTTCTGAGTAGTAGCGGGAGTGAGACCCAGTACTTC.

The J gene is TRBJ2-7, the V gene TRBV19; the D gene is possibly TRBD1 (6 bases). Trimming cost V 3 bases and J 0 bases, with 12 bases left between them. The germline gives CDR1 LNHDA, CDR2 SQIVND (reference sequence). The CDR3 is 15 residues long. DNA for the CDR3: TGTGCCAGTAGTATTGGTACAGGGAGCTCCTACGAGCAGTACTTC. As protein: CASSIGTGSSYEQYF.

The chain is built from TRBV28 and TRBJ2-2; a possible D gene is TRBD1 (5 bases). CDR1 is MDHEN and CDR2 is SYDVKM in the germline V gene. Trimming cost V 2 bases and J 4 bases, with 8 bases left between them. CDR3 size: 14 residues. CDR3 coding DNA: TGTGCCAGCAGTTTACAGGGATTCACCGGGGAGCTGTTTTTT. Encoded protein: CASSLQGFTGELFF.

The gene calls are TRBV6-1 and TRBJ1-1, with TRBD1 matching over 9 bases. The CDR3 consists of 11 residues. With 8 bases clipped from V and 7 bases from J, the junction kept 2 bases outside the gene matches. The germline V gene has CDR1 MNHNS and CDR2 SASEGT. The CDR3 is CASGQGYEAFF. The CDR3, as DNA: TGTGCCAGCGGACAGGGGTATGAAGCTTTCTTT.

A few counts support this clone. This chain connects TRBV6-5 to TRBJ1-5, with TRBD1 identical over 9 bases. CDR1 is MNHEY and CDR2 is SVGAGI in the germline V gene. Trimming at V came to 6 bases and at J to 3 bases, leaving 3 bases not matched to a gene. There are 14 residues in the CDR3. As DNA, the CDR3 is TGTGCCAGCAGCGGACAGGGGATCAATCAGCCCCAGCATTTT. It is translated as CASSGQGINQPQHF.

The chain combines TRBV19 with TRBJ2-3, with 10 bases lining up with TRBD2. The germline CDR1 and CDR2 sequences are LNHDA and SQIVND (reference sequence). V was clipped by 3 bases and J by 6 bases; unmatched bases: 3. The CDR3 has 14 amino acids. The CDR3 region is CASSMSSGGDTQYF. The CDR3 bases are TGTGCCAGTAGTATGAGTAGCGGGGGGGATACGCAGTATTTT.

The chain has TRBV2 and TRBJ2-3; no reliable D call. Trimming stripped 7 bases from V and 0 bases from J, with 11 bases between. From germline, CDR1 is SNHLY and CDR2 FYNNEI. The CDR3 extends over 14 amino acids. For the CDR3, the DNA is TGTGCCAGCACGCGATTCATAAGCACAGATACGCAGTATTTT. It specifies CASTRFISTDTQYF.

The chain joins TRBV11-2 to TRBJ2-7; no definite D call. This CDR3 comprises 16 residues. V was cut by 0 bases and J by 2 bases, with 14 bases left in between. Germline V gives CDR1 SGHAT, CDR2 FQNNGV. The CDR3 region has the DNA TGTGCCAGCAGCTTAGACGGCCTCGGCAGAACCTACGAGCAGTACTTC. It specifies CASSLDGLGRTYEQYF.

The rearrangement joins TRBV4-2 to TRBJ2-2; 13 nucleotides agree with TRBD2. The CDR3 sequence is 17 residues long. Germline V gives CDR1 LGHNA, CDR2 YNFKEQ. Trimming at V came to 0 bases and at J to 7 bases, leaving 5 bases not matched to a gene. The CDR3, as DNA: TGTGCCAGCAGCCAAGATCCCGGACTAGCGGGAGACGGGGAGCTGTTTTTT. Its translation is CASSQDPGLAGDGELFF.

In this sample, this clone turned up a few times. The V call is TRBV4-2, the J call TRBJ1-1, with 9 bases matching TRBD1. Looked up from germline, CDR1 is LGHNA and CDR2 is YNFKEQ. The CDR3 length is 16 residues. V trimming: 4 bases; J trimming: 1 base; junction bases outside the gene matches: 7. The CDR3 DNA follows: TGTGCCAGCAGCCCAGCCGGGACAGGGACGAACACTGAAGCTTTCTTT. It is translated as CASSPAGTGTNTEAFF.